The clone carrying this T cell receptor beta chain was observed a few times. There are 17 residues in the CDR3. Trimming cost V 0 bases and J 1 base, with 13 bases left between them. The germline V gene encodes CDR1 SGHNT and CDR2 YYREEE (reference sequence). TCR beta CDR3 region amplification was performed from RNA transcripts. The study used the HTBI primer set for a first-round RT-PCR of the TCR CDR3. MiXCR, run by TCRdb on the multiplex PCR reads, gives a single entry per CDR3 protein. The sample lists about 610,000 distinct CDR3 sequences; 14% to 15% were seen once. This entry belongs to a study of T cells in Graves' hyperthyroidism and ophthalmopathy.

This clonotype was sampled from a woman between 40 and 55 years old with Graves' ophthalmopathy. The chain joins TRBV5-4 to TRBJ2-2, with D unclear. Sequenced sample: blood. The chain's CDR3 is CASSLVHSVGNTGELFF. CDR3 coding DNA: TGTGCCAGCAGCTTGGTTCATTCCGTGGGGAACACCGGGGAGCTGTTTTTT.